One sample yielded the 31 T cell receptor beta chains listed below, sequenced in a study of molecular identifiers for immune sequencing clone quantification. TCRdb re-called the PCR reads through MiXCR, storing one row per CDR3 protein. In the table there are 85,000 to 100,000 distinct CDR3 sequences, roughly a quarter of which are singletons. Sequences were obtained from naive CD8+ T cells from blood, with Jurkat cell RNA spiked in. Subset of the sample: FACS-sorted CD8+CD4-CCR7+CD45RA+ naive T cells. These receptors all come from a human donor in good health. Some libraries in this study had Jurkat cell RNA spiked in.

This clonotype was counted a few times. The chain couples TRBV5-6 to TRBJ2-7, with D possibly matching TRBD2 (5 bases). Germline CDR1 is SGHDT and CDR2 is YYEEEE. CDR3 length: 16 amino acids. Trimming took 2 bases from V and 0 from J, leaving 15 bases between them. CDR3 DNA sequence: TGTGCCAGCAGCTTTGAGGGCCGCATATCCTCCTACGAGCAGTACTTC. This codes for CASSFEGRISSYEQYF.

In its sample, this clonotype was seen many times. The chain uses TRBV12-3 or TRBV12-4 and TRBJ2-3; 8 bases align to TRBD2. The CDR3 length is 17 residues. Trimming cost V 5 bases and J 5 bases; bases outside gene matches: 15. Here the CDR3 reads CASSLLGVAAGGDTQYF. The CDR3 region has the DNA TGTGCCAGCAGTCTGCTGGGAGTAGCGGCGGGGGGAGATACGCAGTATTTT.

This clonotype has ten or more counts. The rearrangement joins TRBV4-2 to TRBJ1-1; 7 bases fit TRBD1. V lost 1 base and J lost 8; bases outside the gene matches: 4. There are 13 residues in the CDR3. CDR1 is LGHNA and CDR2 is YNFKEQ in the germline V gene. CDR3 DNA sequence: TGTGCCAGCAGCCAAGTTAAGGGGGCGGAAGCTTTCTTT. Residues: CASSQVKGAEAFF.

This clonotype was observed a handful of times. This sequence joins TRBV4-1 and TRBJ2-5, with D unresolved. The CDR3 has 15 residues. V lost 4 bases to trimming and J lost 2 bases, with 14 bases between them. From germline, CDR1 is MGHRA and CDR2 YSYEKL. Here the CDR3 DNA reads TGCGCCAGCAGCCCCGAGGTAGTCCTACAAGAGACCCAGTACTTC. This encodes CASSPEVVLQETQYF.

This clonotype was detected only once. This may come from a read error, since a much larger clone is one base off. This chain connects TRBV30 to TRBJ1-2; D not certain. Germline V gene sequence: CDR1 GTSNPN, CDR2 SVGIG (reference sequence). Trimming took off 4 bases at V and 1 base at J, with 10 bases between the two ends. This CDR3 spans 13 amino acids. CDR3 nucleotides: TGTGCCTGGAACACAGTGATTAACTATGGCTACACCTTC. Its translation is CAWNTVINYGYTF.

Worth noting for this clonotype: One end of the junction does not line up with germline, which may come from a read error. DNA for the CDR3: TGTGCCACCAGCAGATCCAAGGTTGGAGCAACTAATAAAAAACTGTTTTTT. This encodes CATSRSKVGATNKKLFF. The chain has TRBV15 and TRBJ1-4; D ambiguous. The CDR3 contains 17 residues. Germline loops: CDR1 LNHNV, CDR2 YYDKDF (reference sequence).

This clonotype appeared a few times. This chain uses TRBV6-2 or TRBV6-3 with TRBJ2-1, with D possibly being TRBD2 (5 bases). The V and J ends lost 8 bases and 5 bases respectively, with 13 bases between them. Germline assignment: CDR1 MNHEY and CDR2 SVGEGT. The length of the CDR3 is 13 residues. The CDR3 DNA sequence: TGTGCCAGCGGGCGGGCGGGTGACAATGAGCAGTTCTTC. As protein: CASGRAGDNEQFF.

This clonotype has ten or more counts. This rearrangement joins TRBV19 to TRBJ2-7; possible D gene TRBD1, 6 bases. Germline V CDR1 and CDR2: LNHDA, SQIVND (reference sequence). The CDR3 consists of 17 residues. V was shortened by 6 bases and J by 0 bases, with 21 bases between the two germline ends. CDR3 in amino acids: CASSSLTGPGLSYEQYF. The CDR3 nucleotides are TGTGCCAGTAGCTCTCTAACAGGGCCCGGACTCTCCTACGAGCAGTACTTC.

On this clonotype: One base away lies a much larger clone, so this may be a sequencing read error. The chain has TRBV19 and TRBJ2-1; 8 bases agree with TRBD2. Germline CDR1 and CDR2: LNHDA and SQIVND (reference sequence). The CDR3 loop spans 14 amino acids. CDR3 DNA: TGTGCCACCACATCGGGACTAGGCAGCGATGAGCAGCTCTTC. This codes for CATTSGLGSDEQLF.

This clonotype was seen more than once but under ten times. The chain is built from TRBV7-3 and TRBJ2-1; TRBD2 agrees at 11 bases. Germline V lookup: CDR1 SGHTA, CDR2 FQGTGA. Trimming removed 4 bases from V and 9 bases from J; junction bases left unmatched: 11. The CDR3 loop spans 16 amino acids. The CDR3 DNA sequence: TGTGCCAGCAGCTGGGGAGGGGGACTAGCGGTCTCTGAGCAGTTCTTC. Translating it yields CASSWGGGLAVSEQFF.

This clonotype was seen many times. The DNA for the CDR3 is TGTGCCACCACGTCGCCGCCTCAGCCCCAGCATTTT. Translation gives CATTSPPQPQHF. The V call is TRBV28, the J call TRBJ1-5; D uncertain. The germline V and J ends were trimmed by 10 bases and 6 bases, with 13 bases remaining between them. The CDR3 is 12 amino acids. CDR1 MDHEN and CDR2 SYDVKM come from the germline V gene. Using reference TRBV28 and TRBJ1-5 for the parts outside the CDR3, the full variable domain is DVKVTQSSRYLVKRTGEKVFLECVQDMDHENMFWYRQDPGLGLRLIYFSYDVKMKEKGDIPEGYSVSREKKERFSLILESASTNQTSMYLCATTSPPQPQHFGDGTRLSIL.

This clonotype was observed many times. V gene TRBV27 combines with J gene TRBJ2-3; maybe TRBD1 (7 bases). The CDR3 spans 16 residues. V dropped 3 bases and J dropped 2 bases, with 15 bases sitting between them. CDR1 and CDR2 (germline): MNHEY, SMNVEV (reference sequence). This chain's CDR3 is CASSFFGGGNTDTQYF. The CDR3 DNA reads TGTGCCAGCAGTTTTTTTGGAGGGGGCAACACAGATACGCAGTATTTT.

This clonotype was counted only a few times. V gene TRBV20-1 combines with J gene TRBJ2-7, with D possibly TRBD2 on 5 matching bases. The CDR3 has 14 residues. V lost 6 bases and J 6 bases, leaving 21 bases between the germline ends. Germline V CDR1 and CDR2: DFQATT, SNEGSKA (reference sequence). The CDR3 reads CSAPYYSVLAEQYF. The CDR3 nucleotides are TGCAGTGCCCCGTACTATAGCGTCCTTGCCGAGCAGTACTTC.

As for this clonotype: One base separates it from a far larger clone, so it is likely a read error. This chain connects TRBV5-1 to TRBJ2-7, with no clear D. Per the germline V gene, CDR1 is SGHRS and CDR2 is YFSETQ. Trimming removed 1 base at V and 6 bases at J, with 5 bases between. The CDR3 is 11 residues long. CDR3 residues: CASSLPGEQYF. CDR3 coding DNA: TGCGCCAGCAGCTTGCCTGGCGAGCAGTACTTC.

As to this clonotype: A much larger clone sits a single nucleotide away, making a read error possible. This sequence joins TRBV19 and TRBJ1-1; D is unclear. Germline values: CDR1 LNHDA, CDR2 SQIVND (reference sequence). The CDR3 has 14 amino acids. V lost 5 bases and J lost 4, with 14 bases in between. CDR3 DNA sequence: TGTGCCAGTAGTTTCAGGACTCTGAGCACTGAAGCTTTCTTT. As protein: CASSFRTLSTEAFF. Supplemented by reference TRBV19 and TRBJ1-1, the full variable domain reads DGGITQSPKYLFRKEGQNVTLSCEQNLNHDAMYWYRQDPGQGLRLIYYSQIVNDFQKGDIAEGYSVSREKKESFPLTVTSAQKNPTAFYLCASSFRTLSTEAFFGQGTRLTVV.

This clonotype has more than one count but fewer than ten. The CDR3 loop reads CASSEGVTYNEQFF. As DNA, the CDR3 is TGTGCCAGCAGCGAGGGGGTCACCTACAATGAGCAGTTCTTC. V and J are TRBV7-9 and TRBJ2-1; a possible D gene is TRBD1 (6 bases). V dropped 5 bases and J dropped 2 bases, with 10 bases sitting between them. Germline V gene sequence: CDR1 SEHNR, CDR2 FQNEAQ (reference sequence). The CDR3 contains 14 residues.

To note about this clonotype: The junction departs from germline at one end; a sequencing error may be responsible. The CDR3 DNA reads as TGTGCCAGCAGTTATCTCCAGGGTGAAACAGGTACGCAGTATTTT. Protein: CASSYLQGETGTQYF. The chain links TRBV6-5 to TRBJ2-3; a weak D match, TRBD1 (5 bases). Per germline, CDR1 MNHEY and CDR2 SVGAGI. This CDR3 contains 15 residues.

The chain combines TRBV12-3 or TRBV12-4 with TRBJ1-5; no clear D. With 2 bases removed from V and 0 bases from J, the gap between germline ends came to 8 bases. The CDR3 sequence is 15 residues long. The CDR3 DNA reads TGTGCCAGCAGTTTAAGTGATTATAGCAATCAGCCCCAGCATTTT. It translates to CASSLSDYSNQPQHF.

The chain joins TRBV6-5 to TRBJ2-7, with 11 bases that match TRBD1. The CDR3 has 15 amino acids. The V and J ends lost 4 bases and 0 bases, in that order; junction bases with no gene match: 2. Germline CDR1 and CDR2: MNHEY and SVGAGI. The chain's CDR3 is CASSSDRGPSYEQYF. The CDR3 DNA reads TGTGCCAGCAGTTCGGACAGGGGGCCCTCCTACGAGCAGTACTTC.

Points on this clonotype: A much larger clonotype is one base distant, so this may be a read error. This chain's CDR3 is CPSSFQRGGGVAKNIQYF. The CDR3 DNA reads TGTCCCAGCAGCTTCCAGAGGGGCGGGGGGGTTGCCAAAAACATTCAGTACTTC. The chain joins TRBV5-3 to TRBJ2-4, with 9 positions matching TRBD2. TRBV5-3 has ORF status, its function being uncertain. The CDR3 runs to 18 residues.

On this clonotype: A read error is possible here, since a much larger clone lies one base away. The CDR3 sequence is CASSKAADTQHF. DNA of the CDR3: TGTGCCAGCAGCAAAGCGGCAGATACGCAGCATTTT. The chain is built from TRBV7-9 and TRBJ2-3; no firm D call. The better agreement between TRBJ1-5 and the DNA end casts doubt on the J call. This CDR3 is built from 12 residues. Germline-derived CDR1 and CDR2 are SEHNR and FQNEAQ (reference sequence).

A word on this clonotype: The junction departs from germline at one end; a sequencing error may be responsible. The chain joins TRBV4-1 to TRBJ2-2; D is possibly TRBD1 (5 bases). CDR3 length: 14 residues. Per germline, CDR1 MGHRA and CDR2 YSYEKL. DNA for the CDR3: TGCGCCAGCGGCCACACGCAGGGCACAGTGGAGTTGTTTTTT. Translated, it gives CASGHTQGTVELFF.

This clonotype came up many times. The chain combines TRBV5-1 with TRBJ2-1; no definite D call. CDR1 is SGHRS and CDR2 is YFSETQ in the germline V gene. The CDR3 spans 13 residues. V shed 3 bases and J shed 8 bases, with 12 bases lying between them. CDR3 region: CASSSPGDDEQFF. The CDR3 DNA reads TGCGCCAGCAGCTCCCCAGGAGACGATGAGCAGTTCTTC.

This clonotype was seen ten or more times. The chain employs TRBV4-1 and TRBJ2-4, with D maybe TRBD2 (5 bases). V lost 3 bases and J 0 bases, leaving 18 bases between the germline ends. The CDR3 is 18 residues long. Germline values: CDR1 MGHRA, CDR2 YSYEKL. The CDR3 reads CASSQGGQAGVAKNIQYF. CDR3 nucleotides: TGCGCCAGCAGCCAGGGCGGGCAGGCTGGGGTAGCCAAAAACATTCAGTACTTC.

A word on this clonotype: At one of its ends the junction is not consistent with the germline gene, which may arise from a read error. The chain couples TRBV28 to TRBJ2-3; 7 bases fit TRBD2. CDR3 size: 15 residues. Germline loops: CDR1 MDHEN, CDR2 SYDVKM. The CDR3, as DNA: TGTGCGAGCAGCCGGCTAGCGGAGAGCACAGATCCGCCGTCGTTT. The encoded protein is CASSRLAESTDPPSF.

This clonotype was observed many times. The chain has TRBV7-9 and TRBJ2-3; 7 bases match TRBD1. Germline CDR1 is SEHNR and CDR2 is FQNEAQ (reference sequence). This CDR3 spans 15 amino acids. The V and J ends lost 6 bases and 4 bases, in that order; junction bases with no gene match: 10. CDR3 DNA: TGTGCCAGCAGGTCGGGTCAGGGGGTGTCAGATACGCAGTATTTT. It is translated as CASRSGQGVSDTQYF. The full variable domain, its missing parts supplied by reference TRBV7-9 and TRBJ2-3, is DTGVSQNPRHKITKRGQNVTFRCDPISEHNRLYWYRQTLGQGPEFLTYFQNEAQLEKSRLLSDRFSAERPKGSFSTLEIQRTEQGDSAMYLCASRSGQGVSDTQYFGPGTRLTVL.

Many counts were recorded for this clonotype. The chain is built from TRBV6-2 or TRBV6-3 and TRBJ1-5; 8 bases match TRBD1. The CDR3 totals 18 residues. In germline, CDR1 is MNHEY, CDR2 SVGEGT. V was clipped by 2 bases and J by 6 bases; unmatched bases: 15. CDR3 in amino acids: CASSYRNAMDRARQPQHF. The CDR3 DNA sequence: TGTGCCAGCAGTTACCGGAACGCCATGGACAGGGCACGTCAGCCCCAGCATTTT.

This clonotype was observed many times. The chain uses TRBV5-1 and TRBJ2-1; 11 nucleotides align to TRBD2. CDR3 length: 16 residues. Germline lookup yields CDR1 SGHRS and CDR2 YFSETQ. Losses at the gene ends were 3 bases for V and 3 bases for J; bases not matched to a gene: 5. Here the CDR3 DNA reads TGCGCCAGCAGCTCTGCCGGGACTAGCGGCTACAATGAGCAGTTCTTC. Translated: CASSSAGTSGYNEQFF.

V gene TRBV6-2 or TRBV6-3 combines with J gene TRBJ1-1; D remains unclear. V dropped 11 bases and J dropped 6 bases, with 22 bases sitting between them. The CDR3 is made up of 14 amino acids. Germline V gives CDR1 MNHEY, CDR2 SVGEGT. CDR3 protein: CARSAPTTGAEAFF. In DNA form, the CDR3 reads TGTGCCCGCTCCGCCCCAACCACGGGCGCTGAAGCTTTCTTT.

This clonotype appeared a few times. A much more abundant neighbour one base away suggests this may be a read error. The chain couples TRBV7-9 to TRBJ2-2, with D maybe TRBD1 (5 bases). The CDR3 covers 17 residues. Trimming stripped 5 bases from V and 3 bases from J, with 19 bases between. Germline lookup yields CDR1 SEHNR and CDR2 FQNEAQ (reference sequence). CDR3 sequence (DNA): TGTGCCAGCAGCCCAACCGGGCCCGAAGGGGACACCGGGGAGCTGTTTTTT. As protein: CASSPTGPEGDTGELFF.

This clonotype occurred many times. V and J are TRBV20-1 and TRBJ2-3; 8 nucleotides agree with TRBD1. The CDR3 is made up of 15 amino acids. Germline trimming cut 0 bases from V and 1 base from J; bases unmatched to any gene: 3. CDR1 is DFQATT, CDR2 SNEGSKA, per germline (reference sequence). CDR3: CSARDPGQGTDTQYF. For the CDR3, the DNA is TGCAGTGCTAGAGATCCGGGACAGGGCACAGATACGCAGTATTTT.